Below, 29 T cell receptor beta chains from the same sample are listed, as sequenced in a study of blood T cells in healthy people across ages. The authors ran a second PCR of about 7 to 11 cycles using a sample-barcoded 5' primer and a J-beta primer mix. One entry per CDR3 protein, called by TCRdb with MiXCR from the 5' RACE reads. The sample has just over 1 million distinct CDR3 sequences; 40% to 50% are singletons. The sequenced sample consisted of blood. The origin of the receptors is a woman aged 55-75 years in good health.

The J gene is TRBJ2-1, the V gene TRBV4-2; 8 bases fit TRBD2. Per the germline V gene, CDR1 is LGHNA and CDR2 is YNFKEQ. V was clipped by 2 bases and J by 9 bases; unmatched bases: 9. The CDR3 has 15 amino acids. The CDR3, as DNA: TGTGCCAGCAGCCAATTAGCGGGGAGGATTGGTGAGCAGTTCTTC. Protein product: CASSQLAGRIGEQFF.

The gene calls are TRBV15 and TRBJ2-3; unclear D gene. This CDR3 is built from 12 residues. The germline V gene has CDR1 LNHNV and CDR2 YYDKDF (reference sequence). Trimming took off 4 bases at V and 8 bases at J, with 10 bases between the two ends. The CDR3 sequence: CATSTLGATQYF. The CDR3 DNA sequence: TGTGCCACCAGCACTCTTGGTGCTACGCAGTATTTT.

The CDR3 region is CATHPQTHSPLHF. CDR3 nucleotides: TGTGCCACACACCCTCAGACCCATTCACCCCTCCACTTT. The rearrangement links TRBV28 to TRBJ1-6; unclear D gene. This CDR3 is 13 amino acids long. Per the germline V gene, CDR1 is MDHEN and CDR2 is SYDVKM. Trimming shortened V by 10 bases and J by 8 bases, and 15 bases separated the two germline ends.

The V gene is TRBV10-3, the J gene TRBJ2-2; possible D gene TRBD1, 5 bases. The V end was cut by 8 bases, the J end by 4 bases, with 17 bases between. Looked up from germline, CDR1 is ENHRY and CDR2 is SYGVKD. The CDR3 has 15 amino acids. The CDR3 DNA is TGTGCCATCGGTATAGACAGTGCTGGCACCGGGGAGCTGTTTTTT. This encodes CAIGIDSAGTGELFF.

The V gene is TRBV7-9, the J gene TRBJ2-7; D perhaps matches TRBD2 (5 bases). V gave up 2 bases and J gave up 1 base, with 9 bases separating them. This CDR3 spans 14 amino acids. Per germline, CDR1 SEHNR and CDR2 FQNEAQ (reference sequence). In nucleotides, the CDR3 is TGTGCCAGCAGCTTACCTAGCAGGTCCTACGAGCAGTACTTC. Its translation: CASSLPSRSYEQYF.

This clonotype was observed once. This sequence joins TRBV20-1 and TRBJ2-4; no firm D call. Germline-derived CDR1 and CDR2 are DFQATT and SNEGSKA (reference sequence). This CDR3 contains 16 residues. V was clipped by 5 bases and J by 0 bases, with 17 bases between them. CDR3: CSAQDFTTVAKNIQYF. As DNA, the CDR3 is TGCAGTGCTCAAGACTTCACCACCGTAGCCAAAAACATTCAGTACTTC.

This clonotype has a handful of counts. This chain connects TRBV30 to TRBJ2-3; D gene uncertain. Per the germline V gene, CDR1 is GTSNPN and CDR2 is SVGIG (reference sequence). Trimming removed 2 bases from V and 2 bases from J, with 5 bases in between. This CDR3 has 12 amino acids. CDR3 sequence reads: CAWSTLTDTQYF. The CDR3 bases are TGTGCCTGGAGTACCCTCACAGATACGCAGTATTTT.

This clonotype has only a few counts. The genes are TRBV5-1 and TRBJ2-1; a weak D match, TRBD2 (5 bases). The CDR3 extends over 16 amino acids. Trimming took 5 bases from V and 0 from J, leaving 15 bases between them. Germline CDR1 SGHRS, CDR2 YFSETQ. CDR3 protein: CASRPRTGSSYNEQFF. In nucleotides, the CDR3 is TGCGCCAGCAGACCCCGGACGGGAAGCTCCTACAATGAGCAGTTCTTC.

The chain joins TRBV28 to TRBJ2-7; maybe TRBD2 (6 bases). The CDR3 length is 18 residues. Trimming stripped 5 bases from V and 2 bases from J, with 25 bases between. Germline V lookup: CDR1 MDHEN, CDR2 SYDVKM. The CDR3 is CASSPLPGGKGFAYEQYF. CDR3 nucleotides: TGTGCCAGCAGTCCCCTCCCAGGCGGGAAAGGTTTCGCCTACGAGCAGTACTTC.

CDR3 protein: CASGADTDTQYF. Written as DNA, the CDR3 is TGTGCCAGCGGAGCGGACACAGATACGCAGTATTTT. The chain is built from TRBV3-1 and TRBJ2-3; weak D call: TRBD2 (5 bases). Trimming removed 8 bases from V and 2 bases from J, with 8 bases in between. This CDR3 region has 12 residues. The V gene's germline CDR1 is LGHDT and CDR2 YNNKEL (reference sequence).

This chain links TRBV6-2 or TRBV6-3 with TRBJ2-1; 9 nucleotides align to TRBD2. Germline V lookup: CDR1 MNHEY, CDR2 SVGEGT. The ends lost 2 bases at V and 1 base at J; junction bases unmatched: 3. The CDR3 totals 16 residues. DNA of the CDR3: TGTGCCAGCAGTTACGGCGGGAGGGTATCCTACAATGAGCAGTTCTTC. It translates to CASSYGGRVSYNEQFF.

The chain joins TRBV7-9 to TRBJ2-7; 7 bases fit TRBD2. V shed 8 bases, J shed 2 bases, and the junction held 6 bases outside the gene matches. The CDR3 sequence is 13 residues long. The germline gives CDR1 SEHNR, CDR2 FQNEAQ (reference sequence). The CDR3: CASGASGAYEQYF. The DNA for the CDR3 is TGTGCCAGCGGTGCTAGCGGCGCCTACGAGCAGTACTTC. Full variable domain (rest looked up from reference TRBV7-9 and TRBJ2-7): DTGVSQNPRHKITKRGQNVTFRCDPISEHNRLYWYRQTLGQGPEFLTYFQNEAQLEKSRLLSDRFSAERPKGSFSTLEIQRTEQGDSAMYLCASGASGAYEQYFGPGTRLTVT.

V is TRBV5-1 and J is TRBJ2-7; D is possibly TRBD2 (6 bases). CDR1 is SGHRS and CDR2 is YFSETQ in the germline V gene. The CDR3 consists of 16 residues. The ends were cut back, 2 bases at V and 2 bases at J, with 17 bases in the middle. The CDR3 sequence is CASSFGGASLTYEQYF. CDR3 in DNA: TGCGCCAGCAGCTTCGGGGGAGCTTCTCTTACCTACGAGCAGTACTTC.

This CDR3 reads CSASRPGTVSNQPQHF. In DNA, the CDR3 is TGCAGTGCTAGCAGACCTGGGACAGTCTCTAATCAGCCCCAGCATTTT. The rearrangement joins TRBV20-1 to TRBJ1-5; 7 nucleotides align to TRBD1. CDR1 and CDR2 (germline): DFQATT, SNEGSKA (reference sequence). The CDR3 covers 16 residues. Trimming took 3 bases from V and 4 from J; bases not matched to a gene: 12.

A few counts support this clonotype. The chain links TRBV20-1 to TRBJ2-1, with TRBD2 as a possible D gene (6 bases). Trimming pared 1 base from V and 7 bases from J, leaving 14 bases between. The germline V gene encodes CDR1 DFQATT and CDR2 SNEGSKA (reference sequence). The CDR3 spans 14 residues. CDR3 amino acids: CSARVGAGWNEQFF. CDR3 DNA sequence: TGCAGTGCTAGAGTGGGAGCGGGTTGGAATGAGCAGTTCTTC.

This clonotype occurred once. The genes are TRBV15 and TRBJ1-6; perhaps TRBD1 as D (6 bases). The CDR3 covers 14 residues. The germline gives CDR1 LNHNV, CDR2 YYDKDF (reference sequence). Deletions cut 2 bases from V and 6 bases from J, with 8 bases between. CDR3 sequence (DNA): TGTGCCACCAGCAGACGAGGGGGTAATTCACCCCTCCACTTT. Protein product: CATSRRGGNSPLHF.

This clonotype appeared a few times. This chain connects TRBV12-3 or TRBV12-4 to TRBJ2-1; D ambiguous. There are 14 residues in the CDR3. The ends were cut back, 2 bases at V and 5 bases at J, with 10 bases in the middle. Here the CDR3 DNA reads TGTGCCAGCAGTTTACGCCCCGCCAACAATGAGCAGTTCTTC. This translates into CASSLRPANNEQFF.

V gene TRBV20-1 combines with J gene TRBJ2-1, with 8 bases identical to TRBD2. The ends lost 5 bases at V and 6 bases at J; junction bases unmatched: 9. Germline CDR1 DFQATT, CDR2 SNEGSKA (reference sequence). The CDR3 length is 14 residues. CDR3 coding DNA: TGCAGTGCTCTAGCGACGGGAGGGGTCAATGAGCAGTTCTTC. Its protein product is CSALATGGVNEQFF.

The chain carries TRBV10-3 and TRBJ2-5; perhaps TRBD1 as D (6 bases). The CDR3 is 14 residues long. V shed 10 bases and J shed 0 bases, with 15 bases lying between them. Per the germline V gene, CDR1 is ENHRY and CDR2 is SYGVKD. The CDR3, as DNA: TGTGCCACCAAGGTTCGGACAGACCAAGAGACCCAGTACTTC. Protein: CATKVRTDQETQYF.

The chain is built from TRBV20-1 and TRBJ1-5; D possibly corresponds to TRBD1 (5 bases). The CDR3 sequence is 12 residues long. Trimming shortened V by 6 bases and J by 2 bases, and 8 bases separated the two germline ends. Germline loops: CDR1 DFQATT, CDR2 SNEGSKA (reference sequence). CDR3 protein: CSAWGRNQPQHF. The CDR3 nucleotides are TGCAGTGCATGGGGACGCAATCAGCCCCAGCATTTT.

Ten or more counts support this clonotype. This rearrangement joins TRBV29-1 to TRBJ2-7; unclear D gene. The germline V and J ends were trimmed by 7 bases and 0 bases, with 13 bases remaining between them. The germline V gene has CDR1 SQVTM and CDR2 ANQGSEA. The CDR3 sequence is 13 residues long. The CDR3 DNA reads TGCAGCGGCACGGTTGGGATCTCCTACGAGCAGTACTTC. Its protein is CSGTVGISYEQYF.

This clonotype showed up just a few times. A much bigger clone sits one base away, suggesting this may be a read error. This chain links TRBV10-3 with TRBJ2-5; TRBD1 agrees at 9 bases. From germline, CDR1 is ENHRY and CDR2 SYGVKD. This CDR3 is 13 amino acids long. V dropped 4 bases and J dropped 3; count of bases not matched to a gene: 0. CDR3: CAISGQGEETQYF. The CDR3 bases are TGTGCCATCAGTGGACAGGGGGAAGAGACCCAGTACTTC.

There are a few counts of this clonotype. The chain recombines TRBV25-1 with TRBJ1-5; no clear D. Deletions cut 2 bases from V and 5 bases from J, with 4 bases between. Germline CDR1 reads MGHDK; CDR2 reads SYGVNS. The CDR3 is 12 amino acids. The CDR3 nucleotides read TGTGCCAGCAGTGAAGCTCATCAGCCCCAGCATTTT. Encoded protein: CASSEAHQPQHF.

This clonotype was found many times. The chain uses TRBV27 and TRBJ2-3; TRBD2 matches 13 bases. Losses at the gene ends were 3 bases for V and 3 bases for J; bases not matched to a gene: 12. Germline V gene lookup returns CDR1 MNHEY and CDR2 SMNVEV (reference sequence). The CDR3 totals 19 residues. The CDR3 bases are TGTGCCAGCAGTTTCAGAGGGACTAGCGGGACTATGAGAACAGATACGCAGTATTTT. Translation gives CASSFRGTSGTMRTDTQYF.

This chain joins TRBV5-1 and TRBJ2-5; 7 bases align to TRBD1. The CDR3 length is 15 residues. Trimming removed 3 bases from V and 1 base from J; junction bases left unmatched: 6. Germline loops: CDR1 SGHRS, CDR2 YFSETQ. CDR3: CASSSGDRAQETQYF. In DNA form, the CDR3 reads TGCGCCAGCAGCTCAGGAGACAGGGCCCAAGAGACCCAGTACTTC.

With regard to this clonotype: The junction does not match germline at one end; this may be a read error. The genes are TRBV20-1 and TRBJ2-3; 13 bases map to TRBD2. The CDR3 is made up of 16 amino acids. Looked up from germline, CDR1 is DFQATT and CDR2 is SNEGSKA (reference sequence). The CDR3 DNA reads TGCAATGCTAGACGACTAGCGGGAGGAATTACAGATACGCAGTATTTT. Its translation: CNARRLAGGITDTQYF.

V and J are TRBV4-1 and TRBJ2-3; TRBD2 might be the D (6 bases). V was cut by 6 bases and J by 4 bases, with 11 bases left in between. The germline CDR1 and CDR2 sequences are MGHRA and YSYEKL. This CDR3 is built from 13 residues. CDR3 nucleotides: TGCGCCAGCAGATACGGGGAGGCAGATACGCAGTATTTT. Translating it yields CASRYGEADTQYF.

The V and J genes are TRBV14 and TRBJ2-5; 10 bases map to TRBD2. Germline CDR1 reads SGHDN; CDR2 reads FVKESK. The V gene end was trimmed by 4 bases and the J gene end by 2 bases; junction bases not matched to a gene: 7. This CDR3 has 16 amino acids. CDR3 nucleotide sequence: TGTGCCAGCAGCCCTAGGAGCGGGAGGGCACAAGAGACCCAGTACTTC. This encodes CASSPRSGRAQETQYF. The full variable domain, completed using reference TRBV14 and TRBJ2-5, is EAGVTQFPSHSVIEKGQTVTLRCDPISGHDNLYWYRRVMGKEIKFLLHFVKESKQDESGMPNNRFLAERTGGTYSTLKVQPAELEDSGVYFCASSPRSGRAQETQYFGPGTRLLVL.

The chain joins TRBV27 to TRBJ1-1; 9 bases agree with TRBD1. Germline V CDR1 and CDR2: MNHEY, SMNVEV (reference sequence). The CDR3 spans 16 residues. The ends lost 5 bases at V and 2 bases at J; junction bases unmatched: 9. This CDR3 is CASSPRDRVLNTEAFF. CDR3 coding DNA: TGTGCCAGCAGTCCCCGGGACAGGGTTCTAAACACTGAAGCTTTCTTT.